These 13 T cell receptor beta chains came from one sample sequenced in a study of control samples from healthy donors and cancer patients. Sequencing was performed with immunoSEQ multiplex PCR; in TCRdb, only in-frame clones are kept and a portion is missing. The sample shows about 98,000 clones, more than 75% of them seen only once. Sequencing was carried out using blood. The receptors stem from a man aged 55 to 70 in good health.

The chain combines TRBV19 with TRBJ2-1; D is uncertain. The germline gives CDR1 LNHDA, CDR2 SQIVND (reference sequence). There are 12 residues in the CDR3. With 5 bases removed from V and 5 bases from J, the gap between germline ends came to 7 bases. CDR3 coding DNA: TGTGCCAGTAGTCCCCCTAACAATGAGCAGTTCTTC. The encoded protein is CASSPPNNEQFF.

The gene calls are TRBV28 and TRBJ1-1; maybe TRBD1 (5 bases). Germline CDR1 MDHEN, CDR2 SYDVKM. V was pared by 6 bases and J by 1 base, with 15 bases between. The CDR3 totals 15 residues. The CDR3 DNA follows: TGTGCCAGCAGCTTGGGACCGCGGGGGAACACTGAAGCTTTCTTT. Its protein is CASSLGPRGNTEAFF.

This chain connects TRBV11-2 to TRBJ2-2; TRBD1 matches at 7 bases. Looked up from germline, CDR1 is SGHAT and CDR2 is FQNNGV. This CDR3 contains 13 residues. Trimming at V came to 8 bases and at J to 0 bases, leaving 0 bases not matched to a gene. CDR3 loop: CASGQANTGELFF. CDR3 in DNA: TGTGCCAGCGGACAGGCGAACACCGGGGAGCTGTTTTTT.

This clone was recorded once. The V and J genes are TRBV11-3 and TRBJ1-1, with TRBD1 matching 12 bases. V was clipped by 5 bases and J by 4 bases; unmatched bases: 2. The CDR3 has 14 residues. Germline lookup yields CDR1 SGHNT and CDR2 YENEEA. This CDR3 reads CASSAGQGATEAFF. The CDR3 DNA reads TGTGCCAGCAGCGCGGGACAGGGGGCCACTGAAGCTTTCTTT. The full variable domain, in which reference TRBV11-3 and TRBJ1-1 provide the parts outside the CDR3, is EAGVVQSPRYKIIEKKQPVAFWCNPISGHNTLYWYLQNLGQGPELLIRYENEEAVDDSQLPKDRFSAERLKGVDSTLKIQPAELGDSAVYLCASSAGQGATEAFFGQGTRLTVV.

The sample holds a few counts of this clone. The CDR3 DNA reads as TGTGCCAGCAGCCCCTCCATGAACACTGAAGCTTTCTTT. This gives the protein CASSPSMNTEAFF. V and J are TRBV12-3 or TRBV12-4 and TRBJ1-1; D ambiguous. There are 13 residues in the CDR3. Trimming stripped 6 bases from V and 0 bases from J, with 8 bases between.

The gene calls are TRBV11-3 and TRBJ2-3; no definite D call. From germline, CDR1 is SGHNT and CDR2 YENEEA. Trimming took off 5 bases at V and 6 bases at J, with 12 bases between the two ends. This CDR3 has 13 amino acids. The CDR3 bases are TGTGCCAGCAGCCCAGGTCTAATGGATACGCAGTATTTT. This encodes CASSPGLMDTQYF.

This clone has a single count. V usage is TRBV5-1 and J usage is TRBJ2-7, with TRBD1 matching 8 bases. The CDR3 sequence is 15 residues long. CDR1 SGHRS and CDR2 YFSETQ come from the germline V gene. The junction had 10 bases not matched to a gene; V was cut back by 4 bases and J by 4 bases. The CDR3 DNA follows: TGCGCCAGCAGCGTATTGACAGGGGTGGAGTACGAGCAGTACTTC. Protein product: CASSVLTGVEYEQYF.

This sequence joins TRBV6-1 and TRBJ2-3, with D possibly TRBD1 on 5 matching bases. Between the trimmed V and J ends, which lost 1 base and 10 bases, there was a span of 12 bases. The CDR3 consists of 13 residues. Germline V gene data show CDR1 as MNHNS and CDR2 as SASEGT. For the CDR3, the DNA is TGTGCCAGCAGTGAAGGGGGCGACTGGGCGCAGTATTTT. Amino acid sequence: CASSEGGDWAQYF.

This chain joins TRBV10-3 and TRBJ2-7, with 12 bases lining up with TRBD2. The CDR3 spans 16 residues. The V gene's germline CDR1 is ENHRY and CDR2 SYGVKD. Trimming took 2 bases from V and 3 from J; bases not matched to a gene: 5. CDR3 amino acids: CAISEPTSGSGYEQYF. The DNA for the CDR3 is TGTGCCATCAGTGAGCCGACTAGCGGGAGTGGCTACGAGCAGTACTTC.

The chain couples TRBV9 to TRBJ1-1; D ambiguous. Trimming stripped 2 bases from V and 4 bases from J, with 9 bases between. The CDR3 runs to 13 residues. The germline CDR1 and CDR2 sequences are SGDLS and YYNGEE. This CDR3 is CASSVSRSTEAFF. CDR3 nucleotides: TGTGCCAGCAGCGTTTCCAGGAGCACTGAAGCTTTCTTT. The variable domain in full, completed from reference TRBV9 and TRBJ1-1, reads DSGVTQTPKHLITATGQRVTLRCSPRSGDLSVYWYQQSLDQGLQFLIQYYNGEERAKGNILERFSAQQFPDLHSELNLSSLELGDSALYFCASSVSRSTEAFFGQGTRLTVV.

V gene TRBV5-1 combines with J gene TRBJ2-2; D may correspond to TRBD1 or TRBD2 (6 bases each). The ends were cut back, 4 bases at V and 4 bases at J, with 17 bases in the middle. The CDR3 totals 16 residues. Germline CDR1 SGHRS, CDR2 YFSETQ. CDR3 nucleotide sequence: TGCGCCAGCAGCCAGGAGGGGGTGAGGAGCACCGGGGAGCTGTTTTTT. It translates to CASSQEGVRSTGELFF.

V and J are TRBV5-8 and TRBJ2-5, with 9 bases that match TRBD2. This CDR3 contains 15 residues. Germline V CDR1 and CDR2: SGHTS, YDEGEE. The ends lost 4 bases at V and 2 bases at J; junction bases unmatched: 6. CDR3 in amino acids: CASSRGLAKQETQYF. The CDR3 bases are TGTGCCAGCAGCCGGGGACTAGCAAAACAAGAGACCCAGTACTTC. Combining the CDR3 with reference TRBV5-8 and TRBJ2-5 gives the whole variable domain EAGVTQSPTHLIKTRGQQATLRCSPISGHTSVYWYQQALGLGLQFLLWYDEGEERNRGNFPPRFSGRQFPNYSSELNVNALELEDSALYLCASSRGLAKQETQYFGPGTRLLVL.

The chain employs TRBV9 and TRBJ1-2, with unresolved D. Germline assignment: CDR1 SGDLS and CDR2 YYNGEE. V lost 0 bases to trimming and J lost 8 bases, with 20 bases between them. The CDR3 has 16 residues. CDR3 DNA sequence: TGTGCCAGCAGCGTAGCTAGTTCCACGGCTTCCGAGGGCTACACCTTC. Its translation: CASSVASSTASEGYTF.